This T cell receptor beta chain was captured in a study of CD4 and CD8 cells across lung adenocarcinoma regions. A single record per CDR3 protein comes from TCRdb applying MiXCR to the PCR reads. The sample yields over 10,000 distinct CDR3 sequences, about 56% seen once. The patients had localized lung adenocarcinoma, a non-small cell subtype. What was sequenced was CD8+ T cells from the center of a lung tumor. The clonotype comes from a female donor with lung adenocarcinoma. The CD4 and CD8 labels of this study may be unreliable.

The DNA for the CDR3 is TGTGCCAGCAGCCCCCGACAGGAAAACTATGGCTACACCTTC. This encodes CASSPRQENYGYTF. V is TRBV9 and J is TRBJ1-2, with a weak D call TRBD1 (6 bases). V was clipped by 4 bases and J by 2 bases, with 12 bases between them. This CDR3 spans 14 amino acids. Per germline, CDR1 SGDLS and CDR2 YYNGEE.